One and the same sample provided the 25 T cell receptor beta chains below, sequenced in a study of blood T cell repertoires in COVID-19 (dated by TCRdb to the early 2020s). The receptor library was made with the immunoSEQ multiplex PCR assay. The table comes from immuneACCESS by way of TCRdb, which keeps in-frame sequences with V and J called. Part of the clones is missing from these tables; in studies checked, under half for an unresolved V gene and the rest for unknown reasons. The sample table records under 200,000 clones; roughly 84% of these occur just once. The biggest ten clones account for 9.1% of the sample. Sequencing was carried out using peripheral blood. All receptors derive from a woman at least 80 years old with active or convalescent COVID-19.

The chain uses TRBV4-3 and TRBJ1-1; D remains unclear. Per the germline V gene, CDR1 is LGHNA and CDR2 is YSLEER. Trimming took 5 bases from V and 0 from J, leaving 16 bases between them. The CDR3 spans 16 residues. CDR3: CASSDSSVAVNTEAFF. CDR3 DNA sequence: TGCGCCAGCAGCGACTCTTCGGTTGCGGTGAACACTGAAGCTTTCTTT.

The V and J genes are TRBV30 and TRBJ1-2, with D perhaps matching TRBD1 (5 bases). Looked up from germline, CDR1 is GTSNPN and CDR2 is SVGIG (reference sequence). The V end was cut by 5 bases, the J end by 4 bases, with 17 bases between. This CDR3 comprises 14 residues. CDR3 sequence (DNA): TGTGCCTGGGATAGGGGTGGGGGGAGCTATGGCTACACCTTC. It translates to CAWDRGGGSYGYTF.

This clone appeared once. The genes are TRBV18 and TRBJ1-6; possible D gene TRBD1, 5 bases. Per germline, CDR1 KGHSH and CDR2 LQKENI. The CDR3 length is 16 residues. Trimming shortened V by 0 bases and J by 2 bases, and 8 bases separated the two germline ends. The CDR3 loop reads CASSPPGRPYNSPLHF. The DNA of the CDR3 is TGTGCCAGCTCACCACCGGGGCGGCCCTATAATTCACCCCTCCACTTT.

This chain links TRBV19 with TRBJ1-6; D is undetermined. CDR1 and CDR2 (germline): LNHDA, SQIVND (reference sequence). The CDR3 extends over 12 amino acids. The germline V and J ends were trimmed by 7 bases and 7 bases, with 8 bases remaining between them. The CDR3 DNA reads as TGTGCCAGTACTGGAGCGAATTCACCCCTCCACTTT. The encoded protein is CASTGANSPLHF.

CDR3 sequence: CASSLVSGGPSMNTEAFF. As DNA, the CDR3 is TGTGCCAGCAGCTTAGTGAGCGGCGGACCCTCTATGAACACTGAAGCTTTCTTT. The chain carries TRBV7-2 and TRBJ1-1; D is undetermined. V gave up 1 base and J gave up 0 bases, with 18 bases separating them. There are 18 residues in the CDR3. The V gene's germline CDR1 is SGHTA and CDR2 FQGNSA.

V usage is TRBV28 and J usage is TRBJ1-4; 9 bases are shared with TRBD1. Trimming took 3 bases from V and 7 from J; bases not matched to a gene: 6. The CDR3 consists of 15 residues. Per germline, CDR1 MDHEN and CDR2 SYDVKM. This CDR3 reads CASSLRRGQGEKLFF. DNA for the CDR3: TGTGCCAGCAGTTTGCGCAGGGGACAGGGTGAAAAACTGTTTTTT.

This clone was recorded a few times. CDR3 region: CASSLGRGAPLEQYF. CDR3 coding DNA: TGTGCCAGCAGCTTAGGGCGGGGGGCCCCCCTGGAGCAGTACTTC. This chain connects TRBV11-3 to TRBJ2-7, with TRBD2 identical over 8 bases. Trimming took 1 base from V and 7 from J; bases not matched to a gene: 9. CDR1 is SGHNT, CDR2 YENEEA, per germline. This CDR3 comprises 15 residues.

The chain combines TRBV6-5 with TRBJ1-2; maybe TRBD1 (6 bases). Germline V gene lookup returns CDR1 MNHEY and CDR2 SVGAGI. Trimming removed 0 bases from V and 4 bases from J, with 12 bases in between. The CDR3 is 15 residues long. Written as DNA, the CDR3 is TGTGCCAGCAGTTACTCGGGGACACTCCGCTATGGCTACACCTTC. Translated, it gives CASSYSGTLRYGYTF.

The chain has TRBV2 and TRBJ1-5, with a tentative D call TRBD1 (5 bases). The germline V and J ends were trimmed by 4 bases and 7 bases, with 14 bases remaining between them. The CDR3 runs to 14 residues. CDR1 SNHLY and CDR2 FYNNEI come from the germline V gene. The CDR3 sequence: CASSAVGGVQPQHF. DNA of the CDR3: TGTGCCAGCAGTGCTGTGGGGGGGGTCCAGCCCCAGCATTTT.

This clone appeared once. The chain links TRBV28 to TRBJ1-1, with TRBD1 identical over 8 bases. Germline V gene data show CDR1 as MDHEN and CDR2 as SYDVKM. After removal of 2 bases from V and 4 bases from J, the junction contained 3 bases not matched to a gene. This CDR3 has 14 amino acids. The CDR3 is CASSLTGGGTEAFF. In DNA form, the CDR3 reads TGTGCCAGCAGTTTAACAGGGGGTGGCACTGAAGCTTTCTTT.

The chain employs TRBV5-1 and TRBJ2-7, with D unresolved. This CDR3 has 14 amino acids. In germline, CDR1 is SGHRS, CDR2 YFSETQ. V dropped 3 bases and J dropped 3 bases, with 13 bases sitting between them. CDR3 sequence: CASSSVTEDYEQYF. The CDR3 bases are TGCGCCAGCAGCTCCGTCACAGAAGACTACGAGCAGTACTTC.

The chain carries TRBV7-2 and TRBJ2-1; possible D gene TRBD2, 6 bases. Trimming left V 1 base short and J 10 bases short, with 20 bases between. Germline values: CDR1 SGHTA, CDR2 FQGNSA. The CDR3 is 16 residues long. CDR3 in amino acids: CASSLETAVRAGEQFF. The CDR3 DNA follows: TGTGCCAGCAGCTTAGAGACGGCAGTCCGGGCGGGAGAGCAGTTCTTC.

The genes are TRBV7-9 and TRBJ1-6, with 7 positions matching TRBD1. The germline V gene has CDR1 SEHNR and CDR2 FQNEAQ (reference sequence). The V and J ends lost 5 bases and 10 bases, in that order; junction bases with no gene match: 8. This CDR3 contains 14 residues. As DNA, the CDR3 is TGTGCCAGCAGCCCGACAGGGTTACGGTCACCCCTCCACTTT. It yields the protein CASSPTGLRSPLHF.

V gene TRBV20-1 combines with J gene TRBJ2-2; D not resolved. This CDR3 spans 11 amino acids. V dropped 6 bases and J dropped 7 bases, with 9 bases sitting between them. The germline CDR1 and CDR2 sequences are DFQATT and SNEGSKA (reference sequence). For the CDR3, the DNA is TGCAGTGCCCCGAACTACGGGGAGCTGTTTTTT. Protein product: CSAPNYGELFF.

The V call is TRBV19, the J call TRBJ1-3; tentatively, D is TRBD1 (5 bases). The CDR3 contains 15 residues. V shed 5 bases and J shed 0 bases, with 11 bases lying between them. Germline V gene data show CDR1 as LNHDA and CDR2 as SQIVND (reference sequence). CDR3 in DNA: TGTGCCAGTAGTGATATACAGGTCTCTGGAAACACCATATATTTT. It codes for CASSDIQVSGNTIYF. The variable domain in full, completed from reference TRBV19 and TRBJ1-3, reads DGGITQSPKYLFRKEGQNVTLSCEQNLNHDAMYWYRQDPGQGLRLIYYSQIVNDFQKGDIAEGYSVSREKKESFPLTVTSAQKNPTAFYLCASSDIQVSGNTIYFGEGSWLTVV.

This chain connects TRBV19 to TRBJ1-1; 8 bases line up with TRBD1. The length of the CDR3 is 16 residues. CDR1 LNHDA and CDR2 SQIVND come from the germline V gene (reference sequence). V was clipped by 0 bases and J by 5 bases; unmatched bases: 8. The chain's CDR3 is CASSIDENRGKTEAFF. The CDR3, as DNA: TGTGCCAGTAGTATAGATGAGAACAGGGGGAAGACTGAAGCTTTCTTT.

This chain joins TRBV18 and TRBJ2-2; no clear D gene. CDR3 length: 12 amino acids. Germline CDR1 KGHSH, CDR2 LQKENI. V was trimmed by 3 bases and J by 5 bases, leaving 4 bases between them. CDR3 nucleotide sequence: TGTGCCAGCTCACCTATGACCGGGGAGCTGTTTTTT. Translated: CASSPMTGELFF.

This clone has more than one count but fewer than ten. The chain employs TRBV15 and TRBJ1-2, with TRBD1 matching 8 bases. There are 14 residues in the CDR3. CDR1 and CDR2 from the germline V gene are LNHNV and YYDKDF (reference sequence). Trimming removed 6 bases from V and 8 bases from J; junction bases left unmatched: 11. CDR3 region: CATSQDRGRRGYTF. CDR3 bases: TGTGCCACCAGTCAAGACAGGGGTCGGCGGGGCTACACCTTC.

The chain is built from TRBV6-2 or TRBV6-3 and TRBJ1-6, with D unresolved. Looked up from germline, CDR1 is MNHEY and CDR2 is SVGEGT. The CDR3 has 12 residues. V shed 0 bases and J shed 9 bases, with 3 bases lying between them. The CDR3 DNA is TGTGCCAGCAGTTACTCGAGTTCACCCCTCCACTTT. The encoded protein is CASSYSSSPLHF.

The V call is TRBV27, the J call TRBJ2-1; D not certain. CDR3 length equals 15 residues. Germline loops: CDR1 MNHEY, CDR2 SMNVEV (reference sequence). V was pared by 3 bases and J by 6 bases, with 15 bases between. The CDR3 DNA reads as TGTGCCAGCAGTTTGGGTGGCGGCCCCGTCAATGAGCAGTTCTTC. This sequence encodes CASSLGGGPVNEQFF.

The V call is TRBV7-8, the J call TRBJ2-1; perhaps TRBD1 as D (6 bases). The CDR3 length is 16 residues. V was pared by 5 bases and J by 0 bases, with 14 bases between. Germline CDR1 is SGHVS and CDR2 is FQNEAQ. This chain's CDR3 is CASSTYRVSSYNEQFF. The CDR3 region has the DNA TGTGCCAGCAGCACCTACAGGGTCAGCTCCTACAATGAGCAGTTCTTC.

J is TRBJ1-4 and V is TRBV6-6; TRBD1 is a possible D gene (5 bases). V was pared by 6 bases and J by 3 bases, with 14 bases between. Germline values: CDR1 MNHNY, CDR2 SVGAGI (reference sequence). The CDR3 runs to 15 residues. CDR3 coding DNA: TGTGCCAGCAGCCCCGACAGTATCGCTAATGAAAAACTGTTTTTT. It translates to CASSPDSIANEKLFF.

This clone occurred once. The gene calls are TRBV4-3 and TRBJ1-3; D gene unclear. CDR3 size: 14 residues. Trimming removed 1 base from V and 5 bases from J, with 9 bases in between. Germline loops: CDR1 LGHNA, CDR2 YSLEER. CDR3 protein: CASSQGGERNTIYF. DNA for the CDR3: TGCGCCAGCAGCCAAGGTGGGGAGAGAAACACCATATATTTT.

The chain employs TRBV19 and TRBJ1-5, with D uncertain. This CDR3 contains 12 residues. The germline CDR1 and CDR2 sequences are LNHDA and SQIVND (reference sequence). V was pared by 6 bases and J by 7 bases, with 10 bases between. The CDR3 sequence is CASSLWPQPQHF. The CDR3 nucleotides read TGTGCCAGTAGCCTGTGGCCCCAGCCCCAGCATTTT.

The chain has TRBV9 and TRBJ2-5, with 14 bases identical to TRBD2. Trimming at V came to 3 bases and at J to 2 bases, leaving 6 bases not matched to a gene. The CDR3 extends over 17 amino acids. Germline CDR1 and CDR2: SGDLS and YYNGEE. The CDR3 spells CASSAGTSGGPQETQYF. CDR3 sequence (DNA): TGTGCCAGCAGCGCCGGGACTAGCGGGGGACCTCAAGAGACCCAGTACTTC.